The 13 T cell receptor beta chains below come from one sample, sequenced in a study of draining lymph node invasion in breast cancer. Cells sorted as CD4+ CD45RA- CD25- were taken as memory conventional CD4 T cells. From the bulk RNA-seq reads, TCRdb called clonotypes with MiXCR, one entry per CDR3 protein. The sample holds around 2,300 distinct CDR3 sequences, about 85% seen once. What was sequenced was sorted memory CD4+ effector T cells from a lymph node. Every receptor here comes from a female donor with luminal breast cancer.

The V and J genes are TRBV20-1 and TRBJ2-3; TRBD2 agrees at 9 bases. Germline CDR1 is DFQATT and CDR2 is SNEGSKA (reference sequence). The J segment lost 6 bases and the V segment lost 3 bases, leaving 16 bases of the junction unmatched. This CDR3 comprises 17 residues. The CDR3 nucleotides are TGCAGTGCTAGGAGCCCGGATGGCGGGGGGGCCCTCGATACGCAGTATTTT. Protein sequence: CSARSPDGGGALDTQYF.

A single count supports this clonotype. The chain couples TRBV9 to TRBJ2-5, with D possibly being TRBD1 (6 bases). Germline assignment: CDR1 SGDLS and CDR2 YYNGEE. The germline V and J ends were trimmed by 5 bases and 2 bases, with 13 bases remaining between them. The CDR3 runs 14 residues. The CDR3 coding sequence is TGTGCCAGCAGTACGAGAGGGGGACAAGAGACCCAGTACTTC. Translating it yields CASSTRGGQETQYF.

J is TRBJ2-5 and V is TRBV7-8; 8 bases match TRBD2. The V and J ends lost 5 bases and 5 bases, in that order; junction bases with no gene match: 7. CDR1 and CDR2 from the germline V gene are SGHVS and FQNEAQ. This CDR3 is 14 amino acids long. The CDR3 DNA follows: TGTGCCAGCAGCCCGGGGGGGCTCGGGGAGACCCAGTACTTC. The encoded protein is CASSPGGLGETQYF.

The gene calls are TRBV10-3 and TRBJ2-2; the match to TRBD2 covers 12 bases. Germline V CDR1 and CDR2: ENHRY, SYGVKD. The V gene end was trimmed by 0 bases and the J gene end by 9 bases; junction bases not matched to a gene: 8. CDR3 length equals 17 residues. The CDR3 nucleotides read TGTGCCATCAGTGAGTCCGTCCTAGCGGGGGGGCGCCGGGAGCTGTTTTTT. This translates into CAISESVLAGGRRELFF.

This clonotype has just a few counts. V gene TRBV20-1 combines with J gene TRBJ1-1; D gene ambiguous. The CDR3 contains 14 residues. The germline V and J ends were trimmed by 1 base and 2 bases, with 11 bases remaining between them. From germline, CDR1 is DFQATT and CDR2 SNEGSKA (reference sequence). CDR3 sequence reads: CSARVGSGNTEAFF. In nucleotides, the CDR3 is TGCAGTGCTAGAGTAGGGTCAGGAAACACTGAAGCTTTCTTT.

The chain combines TRBV27 with TRBJ1-3, with D unresolved. Germline V gene sequence: CDR1 MNHEY, CDR2 SMNVEV (reference sequence). The CDR3 extends over 13 amino acids. Trimming took 2 bases from V and 1 from J, leaving 3 bases between them. The CDR3, as DNA: TGTGCCAGCAGTTTAAGGTCTGGAAACACCATATATTTT. This codes for CASSLRSGNTIYF.

The genes are TRBV12-3 or TRBV12-4 and TRBJ1-2, with 7 nucleotides matching TRBD1. The length of the CDR3 is 15 residues. V dropped 1 base and J dropped 8; count of bases not matched to a gene: 10. The CDR3 DNA reads as TGTGCCAGCAGTTTAGGGGGGACAGCGCGTAGGGGCTACACCTTC. Residues: CASSLGGTARRGYTF.

V gene TRBV11-1 combines with J gene TRBJ2-5; 14 bases align to TRBD2. In germline, CDR1 is SGHAT, CDR2 FQDESV (reference sequence). V shed 5 bases, J shed 5 bases, and the junction held 4 bases outside the gene matches. The CDR3 length is 15 residues. Here the CDR3 reads CASSETSGGVETQYF. The CDR3 DNA sequence: TGTGCCAGCAGCGAGACTAGCGGGGGGGTCGAGACCCAGTACTTC.

This chain joins TRBV5-1 and TRBJ1-2, with D perhaps matching TRBD1 (5 bases). Between the trimmed V and J ends, which lost 1 base and 7 bases, there was a span of 17 bases. Germline values: CDR1 SGHRS, CDR2 YFSETQ. The CDR3 runs to 15 residues. The CDR3 is CASSLTVEGHGGYTF. CDR3 nucleotide sequence: TGCGCCAGCAGCTTGACTGTAGAGGGGCATGGTGGCTACACCTTC.

The CDR3 is CASSPSGNTDTQYF. CDR3 sequence (DNA): TGCGCCAGCAGCCCCAGCGGGAACACAGATACGCAGTATTTT. The V call is TRBV5-1, the J call TRBJ2-3; 7 positions match TRBD2. CDR3 length: 14 amino acids. With V trimmed by 4 bases and J by 2 bases, 4 bases remained unmatched. Germline V gene data show CDR1 as SGHRS and CDR2 as YFSETQ.

The chain joins TRBV2 to TRBJ1-5, with D hard to call. The CDR3 length is 12 residues. Germline CDR1 reads SNHLY; CDR2 reads FYNNEI. V was cut by 0 bases and J by 11 bases, with 8 bases left in between. CDR3 in amino acids: CASSEARESQHF. CDR3 DNA sequence: TGTGCCAGCAGTGAAGCCCGTGAGTCCCAGCATTTT.

This rearrangement joins TRBV30 to TRBJ1-1, with D uncertain. Looked up from germline, CDR1 is GTSNPN and CDR2 is SVGIG (reference sequence). CDR3 length: 11 amino acids. V lost 2 bases and J lost 10, with 11 bases in between. CDR3: CAWSSQMSAFF. The CDR3 DNA is TGTGCCTGGAGTAGTCAGATGTCAGCTTTCTTT.

The chain's CDR3 is CASSLGDEQYF. CDR3 in DNA: TGTGCCAGCTCCCTGGGGGACGAGCAGTACTTC. V usage is TRBV18 and J usage is TRBJ2-7; D may be TRBD1 or TRBD2 (5 bases each). V was clipped by 6 bases and J by 5 bases, with 8 bases between them. Germline CDR1 is KGHSH and CDR2 is LQKENI. The CDR3 is made up of 11 amino acids.